These T cell receptor beta chains were read from a single sample in a study of blood T cell repertoires in COVID-19. This table comes from immunoSEQ multiplex PCR, and its TCRdb copy is limited to in-frame clones, with some not included. The table records tens of thousands of clones, 60% to 85% of them present only once. The sample consisted of peripheral blood. All receptors derive from an older man with acute or convalescent COVID-19. Both conserved end residues are part of each CDR3. D genes are given only for firm matches. Rows may omit the clone size; those that give it use once, few, many or a size class.

clone_size j_call v_call d_call cdr3_nt cdr3_aa
once TRBJ2-3 TRBV7-9 - TGTGCCAGCAGCTTCACGAGAGGCCGGGTCACAGATACGCAGTATTTT CASSFTRGRVTDTQYF
- TRBJ1-1 TRBV14 TRBD1 TGTGCCAGCAGCCCGGAGACAGGGTGGAACACTGAAGCTTTCTTT CASSPETGWNTEAFF
- TRBJ1-6 TRBV5-4 TRBD1 TGTGCCAGCAGCTTAACGACAGGGTCAGAGTCACCCCTCCACTTT CASSLTTGSESPLHF
- TRBJ2-5 TRBV5-1 - TGCGCCAGCAGCTTGGCACAGATTCAAGAGACCCAGTACTTC CASSLAQIQETQYF
- TRBJ2-5 TRBV11-3 TRBD2 TGTGCCAGCAGCCTTCGGACTAGCGGGGGGGGAGAGACCCAGTACTTC CASSLRTSGGGETQYF
- TRBJ1-2 TRBV6-5 - TGTGCCAGCAGTTACACAGGGAATACTAACTATGGCTACACCTTC CASSYTGNTNYGYTF
- TRBJ1-6 TRBV30 TRBD1 TGTGCCTGGAGTGGGGGACAGGGAAGTTGGAATTCACCCCTCCACTTT CAWSGGQGSWNSPLHF
- TRBJ1-4 TRBV19 TRBD1 TGTGCCAGTAGTACTCGTGGACAGGGAGGCGAAAAACTGTTTTTT CASSTRGQGGEKLFF
once TRBJ2-7 TRBV4-2 - TGTGCCAGCAGCCAAATAAACAGGGCCTCCTACGAGCAGTACTTC CASSQINRASYEQYF
many TRBJ1-1 TRBV5-5 TRBD1 TGTGCCAGCAGCTTCAGACAGGGTTTTATCACTGAAGCTTTCTTT CASSFRQGFITEAFF
- TRBJ2-5 TRBV7-9 TRBD1 TGTGCCAGCAGCTTAGAGGGACAGGGGGCGAACAGGGTCCAGTACTTC CASSLEGQGANRVQYF
once TRBJ1-2 TRBV7-2 - TGTGCCAGCAGCTTAGAGGGGGGGACATTGGATGGCTACACCTTC CASSLEGGTLDGYTF
- TRBJ2-2 TRBV10-3 - TGTGCCATCAGTGACCAATACACCGGGGAGCTGTTTTTT CAISDQYTGELFF
- TRBJ1-2 TRBV28 TRBD1 TGTGCCAGCAGTACGACAGGGGCTAACTATGGCTACACCTTC CASSTTGANYGYTF
- TRBJ2-6 TRBV10-2 - TGCGCCAGCAGGTTGGACTCCTTCTCTGGGGCCAACGTCCTGACTTTC CASRLDSFSGANVLTF
- TRBJ2-7 TRBV7-3 TRBD1 TGTGCCAGCAGCTGGCCGGGACAGGGGAGCTACGAGCAGTACTTC CASSWPGQGSYEQYF
- TRBJ2-7 TRBV28 TRBD1 TGTGCCAGCAGTTCGGGACAGCCTTTGGGCGAGCAGTACTTC CASSSGQPLGEQYF
- TRBJ2-5 TRBV19 - TGTGCCAGTAGTGGGATCGGGATACGGGAGACCCAGTACTTC CASSGIGIRETQYF
- TRBJ2-5 TRBV23-1 - TGCGCCAGCAGTCAATCCGAGGGGGGGCACCAAGAGACCCAGTACTTC CASSQSEGGHQETQYF
- TRBJ2-5 TRBV5-4 - TGTGCCAGCAGCAACCGGGACTTAAAGTACCAAGAGACCCAGTACTTC CASSNRDLKYQETQYF